A selection of T cell receptor beta chains follows, all from one sample in a study of blood T cell repertoires in COVID-19. Measured with immunoSEQ multiplex PCR; TCRdb has only the in-frame clones, and not every one. Among 200,000 to 300,000 clones listed, around 80% were seen once. Specimen: peripheral blood. These receptors were obtained from a man aged 35-49 years who had recovered from COVID-19. Both conserved end residues are part of each CDR3. D genes are given only for firm matches. Not every row has a clone size; where given, it reads once, few, many or a size class.

D gene: .
V gene: TRBV4-3
J gene: TRBJ1-2
clone size: .
CDR3 length: 15
CDR3 DNA: TGCGCCAGCAGCCAAGATCCGGGTGGGAACTATGGCTACACCTTC
CDR3 protein: CASSQDPGGNYGYTF

D gene: TRBD2
V gene: TRBV4-3
J gene: TRBJ2-7
clone size: .
CDR3 length: 16
CDR3 DNA: TGCGCCAGCAGCCAAGGTCCAGCGGGAGGGTATTACGAGCAGTACTTC
CDR3 protein: CASSQGPAGGYYEQYF

D gene: TRBD1
V gene: TRBV5-4
J gene: TRBJ2-3
clone size: .
CDR3 length: 15
CDR3 DNA: TGTGCCAGCAGCTTGGCCAGGACAGGGGCAGATACGCAGTATTTT
CDR3 protein: CASSLARTGADTQYF

D gene: TRBD2
V gene: TRBV7-2
J gene: TRBJ2-1
clone size: .
CDR3 length: 15
CDR3 DNA: TGTGCCAGCAGCTTGACTAGCGGGAGCCACAATGAGCAGTTCTTC
CDR3 protein: CASSLTSGSHNEQFF

D gene: TRBD2
V gene: TRBV30
J gene: TRBJ2-3
clone size: .
CDR3 length: 16
CDR3 DNA: TGTGCCTGGAGTTCGCCTGACCCCAGCGGGGCAGATACGCAGTATTTT
CDR3 protein: CAWSSPDPSGADTQYF

D gene: .
V gene: TRBV3-1/TRBV3-2
J gene: TRBJ1-3
clone size: few
CDR3 length: 14
CDR3 DNA: TGTGCCAGCTCAAGCCGGGAGAGGGGAAACACCATATATTTT
CDR3 protein: CASSSRERGNTIYF

D gene: TRBD1
V gene: TRBV3-1/TRBV3-2
J gene: TRBJ1-1
clone size: .
CDR3 length: 20
CDR3 DNA: TGTGCCAGCAGCCAAGACTCAATCCGACGACAGGGGAAACCGAACACTGAAGCTTTCTTT
CDR3 protein: CASSQDSIRRQGKPNTEAFF

D gene: .
V gene: TRBV2
J gene: TRBJ2-2
clone size: .
CDR3 length: 11
CDR3 DNA: TGTGCCAGCTTCGACACCGGGGAGCTGTTTTTT
CDR3 protein: CASFDTGELFF

D gene: TRBD2
V gene: TRBV5-4
J gene: TRBJ2-3
clone size: .
CDR3 length: 16
CDR3 DNA: TGTGCCAGCAGCTTCGGCGGGAGGGTTAGCACAGATACGCAGTATTTT
CDR3 protein: CASSFGGRVSTDTQYF

D gene: TRBD1
V gene: TRBV5-1
J gene: TRBJ2-2
clone size: .
CDR3 length: 16
CDR3 DNA: TGCGCCAGCAGCATTGCCGGGACAGGGACCACCGGGGAGCTGTTTTTT
CDR3 protein: CASSIAGTGTTGELFF

D gene: TRBD1
V gene: TRBV24-1
J gene: TRBJ2-2
clone size: .
CDR3 length: 16
CDR3 DNA: TGTGCCACCAGTGATACGACAGGGACGAACACCGGGGAGCTGTTTTTT
CDR3 protein: CATSDTTGTNTGELFF

D gene: TRBD1
V gene: TRBV7-8
J gene: TRBJ2-7
clone size: .
CDR3 length: 15
CDR3 DNA: TGTGCCAGCAGCTTCCGGGACAGGTTCTCCTACGAGCAGTACTTC
CDR3 protein: CASSFRDRFSYEQYF

D gene: .
V gene: TRBV6-2/TRBV6-3
J gene: TRBJ1-1
clone size: .
CDR3 length: 15
CDR3 DNA: TGTGCCAGCAGTTATACCAGGGTTGGGGGGACTGAAGCTTTCTTT
CDR3 protein: CASSYTRVGGTEAFF

D gene: .
V gene: TRBV29-1
J gene: TRBJ2-7
clone size: once
CDR3 length: 11
CDR3 DNA: TGCAGCGTAGCAGCGCCCTACGAGCAGTACTTC
CDR3 protein: CSVAAPYEQYF

D gene: TRBD1
V gene: TRBV18
J gene: TRBJ1-3
clone size: .
CDR3 length: 15
CDR3 DNA: TGTGCCAGCTCCCAAATGACAGGGGCCGGAAACACCATATATTTT
CDR3 protein: CASSQMTGAGNTIYF

D gene: .
V gene: TRBV6-4
J gene: TRBJ1-4
clone size: once
CDR3 length: 17
CDR3 DNA: TGTGCCAGCAATGGGAGGGATAGGGGTGGGGTTGATGGAAAACTGTTTTTT
CDR3 protein: CASNGRDRGGVDGKLFF

D gene: .
V gene: TRBV11-1
J gene: TRBJ2-7
clone size: .
CDR3 length: 14
CDR3 DNA: TGTGCCAGCAGCCGGCGGAGAATCCCCTACGAGCAGTACTTC
CDR3 protein: CASSRRRIPYEQYF

D gene: .
V gene: TRBV21-1
J gene: TRBJ2-1
clone size: .
CDR3 length: 19
CDR3 DNA: TGTGCCAGCAGAACTGATAACGAAACCGGGACAGGGTCTTGCAATGAGCAGTTCTTC
CDR3 protein: CASRTDNETGTGSCNEQFF

D gene: TRBD2
V gene: TRBV7-2
J gene: TRBJ2-4
clone size: .
CDR3 length: 19
CDR3 DNA: TGTGCCAGCAGCTTGAGGCCGGGACTAGCGGGGGGGCCCGTCGACATTCAGTACTTC
CDR3 protein: CASSLRPGLAGGPVDIQYF

D gene: .
V gene: TRBV9
J gene: TRBJ2-3
clone size: .
CDR3 length: 15
CDR3 DNA: TGTGCCAGCAGCGGTCGGTCGTTTGGCACAGATACGCAGTATTTT
CDR3 protein: CASSGRSFGTDTQYF

D gene: .
V gene: TRBV18
J gene: TRBJ2-3
clone size: .
CDR3 length: 19
CDR3 DNA: TGTGCCAGCTCACCACTCGAGGGGATGACAGGCATCAGCACAGATACGCAGTATTTT
CDR3 protein: CASSPLEGMTGISTDTQYF

D gene: .
V gene: TRBV18
J gene: TRBJ2-7
clone size: .
CDR3 length: 15
CDR3 DNA: TGTGCCAGCTCACCAGAACTAGCTTATTCCTACGAGCAGTACTTC
CDR3 protein: CASSPELAYSYEQYF

D gene: .
V gene: TRBV7-9
J gene: TRBJ2-7
clone size: .
CDR3 length: 14
CDR3 DNA: TGTGCCAGCAGCTTAGACGCGGGCCCTTACGAGCAGTACTTC
CDR3 protein: CASSLDAGPYEQYF

D gene: .
V gene: TRBV3-1/TRBV3-2
J gene: TRBJ1-4
clone size: .
CDR3 length: 12
CDR3 DNA: TGTGCCAGCAGCCAAGGAGGGGAAAAACTGTTTTTT
CDR3 protein: CASSQGGEKLFF

D gene: .
V gene: TRBV3-1/TRBV3-2
J gene: TRBJ1-1
clone size: .
CDR3 length: 14
CDR3 DNA: TGTGCCAGCAGCCAAGACTTCAGGAACACTGAAGCTTTCTTT
CDR3 protein: CASSQDFRNTEAFF

D gene: TRBD2
V gene: TRBV24-1
J gene: TRBJ2-3
clone size: .
CDR3 length: 14
CDR3 DNA: TGTGCCACCGAGGCTAGCGGGGGTACAGATACGCAGTATTTT
CDR3 protein: CATEASGGTDTQYF

D gene: TRBD1
V gene: TRBV10-2
J gene: TRBJ1-6
clone size: few
CDR3 length: 15
CDR3 DNA: TGCGCCAGCAGTGAGACAGGGGCCAGTAATTCACCCCTCCACTTT
CDR3 protein: CASSETGASNSPLHF

D gene: TRBD1
V gene: TRBV18
J gene: TRBJ1-5
clone size: .
CDR3 length: 14
CDR3 DNA: TGTGCCAGCTCCACGACAGGGCAGGGGCAGCCCCAGCATTTT
CDR3 protein: CASSTTGQGQPQHF

D gene: .
V gene: TRBV19
J gene: TRBJ1-1
clone size: .
CDR3 length: 16
CDR3 DNA: TGTGCCAGTAAAACCAACGGTTACAGAATGAACACTGAAGCTTTCTTT
CDR3 protein: CASKTNGYRMNTEAFF

D gene: .
V gene: TRBV30
J gene: TRBJ2-1
clone size: .
CDR3 length: 11
CDR3 DNA: TGTGCCTGGGGCCAATACAATGAGCAGTTCTTC
CDR3 protein: CAWGQYNEQFF

D gene: TRBD2
V gene: TRBV29-1
J gene: TRBJ2-5
clone size: .
CDR3 length: 14
CDR3 DNA: TGCAGCGTTAACGGACTAGCGGGAGGAGAGACCCAGTACTTC
CDR3 protein: CSVNGLAGGETQYF

D gene: .
V gene: TRBV5-6
J gene: TRBJ2-5
clone size: .
CDR3 length: 14
CDR3 DNA: TGTGCCAGCAGCTTGGCCGGAGACCAAGAGACCCAGTACTTC
CDR3 protein: CASSLAGDQETQYF

D gene: .
V gene: TRBV5-1
J gene: TRBJ1-1
clone size: .
CDR3 length: 13
CDR3 DNA: TGCGCCAGCAGCCCAAAGGGAGGGACTGAAGCTTTCTTT
CDR3 protein: CASSPKGGTEAFF

D gene: .
V gene: TRBV19
J gene: TRBJ1-1
clone size: .
CDR3 length: 13
CDR3 DNA: TGTGCCAGTAGTATAAGGGGCAGGGCTGAAGCTTTCTTT
CDR3 protein: CASSIRGRAEAFF

D gene: TRBD2
V gene: TRBV28
J gene: TRBJ2-1
clone size: .
CDR3 length: 12
CDR3 DNA: TGTGGCAATAGCGGGATCTACAATGAGCAGTTCTTC
CDR3 protein: CGNSGIYNEQFF

D gene: .
V gene: TRBV11-3
J gene: TRBJ2-7
clone size: .
CDR3 length: 13
CDR3 DNA: TGTGCCAGCAAGGGCAGGGGGGATTACGAGCAGTACTTC
CDR3 protein: CASKGRGDYEQYF

D gene: .
V gene: TRBV6-1
J gene: TRBJ2-7
clone size: .
CDR3 length: 15
CDR3 DNA: TGTGCCAGCAGTGAAGGTCTCCAGGGGTATCACGAGCAGTACTTC
CDR3 protein: CASSEGLQGYHEQYF

D gene: TRBD1
V gene: TRBV24-1
J gene: TRBJ2-1
clone size: .
CDR3 length: 15
CDR3 DNA: TGTGCCACCAGTGATTTTGGACAGGGCATCAATGAGCAGTTCTTC
CDR3 protein: CATSDFGQGINEQFF

D gene: .
V gene: TRBV5-1
J gene: TRBJ1-6
clone size: .
CDR3 length: 15
CDR3 DNA: TGCGCCAGCAGCCCGGGCAACAACAGGGATTCACCCCTCCACTTT
CDR3 protein: CASSPGNNRDSPLHF

D gene: TRBD1
V gene: TRBV2
J gene: TRBJ2-2
clone size: once
CDR3 length: 14
CDR3 DNA: TGTGCCAGCAGCGGGCAGGGGGACACCGGGGAGCTGTTTTTT
CDR3 protein: CASSGQGDTGELFF

D gene: TRBD2
V gene: TRBV18
J gene: TRBJ2-1
clone size: .
CDR3 length: 16
CDR3 DNA: TGTGCCAGCTCACCACCGCCTAGCGGTCCAGGGAGTGAGCAGTTCTTC
CDR3 protein: CASSPPPSGPGSEQFF

D gene: .
V gene: TRBV7-2
J gene: TRBJ2-5
clone size: few
CDR3 length: 16
CDR3 DNA: TGTGCCAGCAGCTTAGGGTGGGAGATCGGGCAAGAGACCCAGTACTTC
CDR3 protein: CASSLGWEIGQETQYF

D gene: TRBD2
V gene: TRBV2
J gene: TRBJ2-7
clone size: .
CDR3 length: 18
CDR3 DNA: TGTGCCAGCAGTGAACGGTCTAGCGGGGGTACCCTTGGGGACGAGCAGTACTTC
CDR3 protein: CASSERSSGGTLGDEQYF

D gene: .
V gene: TRBV7-9
J gene: TRBJ1-5
clone size: .
CDR3 length: 15
CDR3 DNA: TGTGCCAGCAGCTTATCCTCAGGGGGCAATCAGCCCCAGCATTTT
CDR3 protein: CASSLSSGGNQPQHF

D gene: .
V gene: TRBV14
J gene: TRBJ1-1
clone size: .
CDR3 length: 17
CDR3 DNA: TGTGCCAGCAGCCGTATAGCCCTTCGAGAGAGGAACACTGAAGCTTTCTTT
CDR3 protein: CASSRIALRERNTEAFF

D gene: TRBD2
V gene: TRBV3-1/TRBV3-2
J gene: TRBJ2-3
clone size: .
CDR3 length: 12
CDR3 DNA: TGTGCCAGCAGCCAAGCTGGGGGGGGGCAGTATTTT
CDR3 protein: CASSQAGGGQYF

D gene: .
V gene: TRBV19
J gene: TRBJ2-2
clone size: once
CDR3 length: 15
CDR3 DNA: TGTGCCAGTAGGTCAGGGTTTGCGCGTGGCGGGGAGCTGTTTTTT
CDR3 protein: CASRSGFARGGELFF

D gene: TRBD1
V gene: TRBV27
J gene: TRBJ2-5
clone size: .
CDR3 length: 13
CDR3 DNA: TGTGCCAGCAGACTACAGGGGCCGGAGACCCAGTACTTC
CDR3 protein: CASRLQGPETQYF